This T cell receptor (beta chain) appears in the sequencing data of a study of cytomegalovirus exposure and HLA in healthy donors. Trimming removed 3 bases at V and 0 bases at J, with 8 bases between. The germline CDR1 and CDR2 sequences are MNHEY and SVGAGI. The CDR3 runs 15 residues. PCR employed 60 Vbeta and 13 Jbeta primers. Assay: immunoSEQ multiplex PCR; the TCRdb copy retains only in-frame clones and omits some. The data show 150,000 or so clones, approximately 80% seen once. A few counts support this clone. The chain uses TRBV6-5 and TRBJ1-4, with unresolved D. Sequencing was performed on PBMCs. This sequence was found in a male donor in good health and CMV-seronegative. CDR3 residues: CASSYVGATNEKLFF. CDR3 bases: TGTGCCAGCAGTTATGTGGGAGCAACTAATGAAAAACTGTTTTTT.